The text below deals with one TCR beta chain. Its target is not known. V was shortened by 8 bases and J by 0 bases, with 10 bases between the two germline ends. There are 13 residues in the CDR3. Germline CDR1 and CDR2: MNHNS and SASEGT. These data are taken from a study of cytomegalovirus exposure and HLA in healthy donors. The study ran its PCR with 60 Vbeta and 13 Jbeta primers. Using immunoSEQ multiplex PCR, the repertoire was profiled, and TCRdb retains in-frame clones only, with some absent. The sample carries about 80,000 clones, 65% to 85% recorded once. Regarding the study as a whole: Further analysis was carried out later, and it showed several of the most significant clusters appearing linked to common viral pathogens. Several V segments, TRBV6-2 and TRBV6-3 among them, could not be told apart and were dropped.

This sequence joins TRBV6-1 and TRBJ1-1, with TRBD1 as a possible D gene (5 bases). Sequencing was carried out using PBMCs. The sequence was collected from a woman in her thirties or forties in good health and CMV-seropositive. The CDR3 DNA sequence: TGTGCCAGCCGACAGATAATGAACACTGAAGCTTTCTTT. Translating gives CASRQIMNTEAFF.